This T cell receptor beta chain was sequenced during a study of T cells in Graves' hyperthyroidism and ophthalmopathy. Researchers amplified the TCR beta CDR3 regions from RNA transcripts. When the TCR CDR3 underwent first-round RT-PCR, the HTBI primer set was used. Each CDR3 protein gets one entry after TCRdb re-called the multiplex PCR reads with MiXCR. The data contain 660,000 or so distinct CDR3 sequences, less than 25% of them singletons. Per the germline V gene, CDR1 is SGHAT and CDR2 is FQNNGV. Trimming removed 5 bases from V and 7 bases from J; junction bases left unmatched: 7. This CDR3 has 16 amino acids. Worth noting for this clonotype: This may stem from a read error, because a much larger clone lies one nucleotide away.

Source material: blood. This clonotype was sampled from a young man with Graves' ophthalmopathy. This chain links TRBV11-2 with TRBJ2-2; 13 bases are shared with TRBD2. The CDR3 coding sequence is TGTGCCAGCAGCACCCGACTAGCGGGAGGAGGCGGGGAGCTGTTTTTT. This gives the protein CASSTRLAGGGGELFF.